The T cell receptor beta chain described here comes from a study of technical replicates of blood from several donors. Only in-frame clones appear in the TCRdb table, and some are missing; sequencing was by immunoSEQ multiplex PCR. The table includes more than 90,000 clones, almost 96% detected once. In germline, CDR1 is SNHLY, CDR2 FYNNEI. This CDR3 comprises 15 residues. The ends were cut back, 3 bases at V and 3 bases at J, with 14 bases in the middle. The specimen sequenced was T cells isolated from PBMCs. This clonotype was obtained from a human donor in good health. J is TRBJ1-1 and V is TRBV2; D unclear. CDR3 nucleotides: TGTGCCAGCAGTGAGCCGGTCCTCCGGGACACTGAAGCTTTCTTT. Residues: CASSEPVLRDTEAFF.